This T cell receptor (beta chain) was identified in a study of shared clonotypes between healthy human individuals. This clone was seen just once. Its antigen is not known. Points from the study as a whole: Shared across several donors were 4% to 6% of the naive CD4 clonotypes.

The germline V gene encodes CDR1 SGHRS and CDR2 YFSETQ. The CDR3 is 15 residues long. V lost 2 bases to trimming and J lost 0 bases, with 11 bases between them. Deep was the level used in running the assay. Every immunoSEQ plate was one replicate of a subset's evenly spread DNA. This table comes from immunoSEQ multiplex PCR, and its TCRdb copy is limited to in-frame clones, with some not included. The sample records about 1 million clones, around 75% being singletons. The specimen sequenced was memory CD4+ T cells sorted from blood. Noted subset: CD45RA-negative fraction. This clonotype was obtained from a man younger than 30 in good health. The chain couples TRBV5-1 to TRBJ1-2; maybe TRBD1 (5 bases). CDR3 sequence (DNA): TGCGCCAGCAGCTTCCGGACGGACACTAACTATGGCTACACCTTC. This gives the protein CASSFRTDTNYGYTF.